The present T cell receptor beta chain was sequenced within a study of CD4 T cells in relation to SARS-CoV-2 and coronaviruses. Study as a whole: TCR beta CDR3s were sequenced after approximately nine-day antigen culture of PBMCs.

Repertoires were generated with immunoSEQ multiplex PCR, while TCRdb's copy carries only in-frame clones and drops some. The table shows about 22,000 clones, with roughly 80% occurring only once. Before the COVID-19 pandemic, during about 2010-2018, CD4+ T cells were taken from unexposed donors. Isolation of CD4+ T cells took place after less than 11 days in culture. Cultures received half-medium IL-2 refreshes on days 3 and 7. The germline gives CDR1 SNHLY, CDR2 FYNNEI. Trimming took off 5 bases at V and 4 bases at J, with 8 bases between the two ends. The CDR3 loop spans 13 amino acids. Note on this clone: Its specificity is not known.

What was sequenced was CD4+ T cells from PBMCs, cultured in vitro. This chain joins TRBV2 and TRBJ2-2, with TRBD1 as a possible D gene (6 bases). The TCR sequence derives from a human donor in good health. Written as DNA, the CDR3 is TGTGCCAGCAGTCCACAGGGCACCGGGGAGCTGTTTTTT. It yields the protein CASSPQGTGELFF.